The 30 T cell receptor beta chains below all came from one sample that was sequenced in a study of spatial heterogeneity in lung cancer. The time point denotes: sample taken at primary tumor resection. Using its own MiXCR run on the 5' RACE reads, TCRdb lists one record per CDR3 protein. This sample has approximately 15,000 distinct CDR3 sequences, with 3.6% found just once. The sample consisted of normal lung tissue next to the tumor, taken at surgery. These receptors originate from a male donor with early-stage non-small cell lung cancer.

This clonotype was seen repeatedly, ten times or more. Found in a library prepared for alpha chains, this beta chain is an off-target read, and its abundance has little meaning. The chain links TRBV5-5 to TRBJ2-2; no reliable D call. With 6 bases removed from V and 4 bases from J, the gap between germline ends came to 13 bases. This CDR3 region has 14 residues. Germline values: CDR1 SGHKS, CDR2 YYEKEE (reference sequence). DNA for the CDR3: TGTGCCAGCACCGAGCTTGTTGCCACCGGGGAGCTGTTTTTT. This codes for CASTELVATGELFF.

This clonotype was observed many times. This beta chain lies outside the target of a library built for alpha chains; its clone size means little. The rearrangement uses TRBV3-1 and TRBJ1-1, with unresolved D. This CDR3 is built from 13 residues. The V and J ends lost 4 bases and 3 bases respectively, with 9 bases between them. Germline loops: CDR1 LGHDT, CDR2 YNNKEL (reference sequence). CDR3 protein: CASSPLLDTEAFF. For the CDR3, the DNA is TGTGCCAGCAGCCCTCTTTTAGACACTGAAGCTTTCTTT.

The sample holds many counts of this clonotype. The library was designed around alpha chains, so this beta chain is a stray read whose abundance carries little weight. The genes are TRBV28 and TRBJ2-1, with D possibly matching TRBD2 (6 bases). Trimming left V 6 bases short and J 15 bases short, with 21 bases between. The CDR3 runs to 13 residues. CDR1 and CDR2 (germline): MDHEN, SYDVKM. CDR3 in DNA: TGTGCCAGCAGGGGGGAGGTCCAGAACCCGGGGTTCTTC. Protein sequence: CASRGEVQNPGFF.

Many counts were recorded for this clonotype. Since it is a stray read in a library aimed at alpha chains, this beta chain has a size that is not meaningful. This chain joins TRBV20-1 and TRBJ2-7; TRBD1 aligns across 9 bases. V shed 5 bases, J shed 0 bases, and the junction held 5 bases outside the gene matches. The CDR3 sequence is 14 residues long. In germline, CDR1 is DFQATT, CDR2 SNEGSKA (reference sequence). In nucleotides, the CDR3 is TGCAGTGCTTCCGGGACAGGGCCCTCCTACGAGCAGTACTTC. Translation gives CSASGTGPSYEQYF.

Many counts were recorded for this clonotype. Since it is a stray read in a library aimed at alpha chains, this beta chain has a size that is not meaningful. The rearrangement links TRBV7-9 to TRBJ2-6; the D is unclear. The CDR3 contains 15 residues. The V end lost 4 bases, the J end lost 1 base, and 8 bases lay between the germline ends. CDR1 is SEHNR, CDR2 FQNEAQ, per germline (reference sequence). The chain's CDR3 is CASSSGNSGANVLTF. CDR3 DNA: TGTGCCAGCAGCTCCGGTAATTCTGGGGCCAACGTCCTGACTTTC.

This clonotype was counted ten times or more. Since the library was made to target alpha chains, this beta chain is a stray read and its abundance is not meaningful. J is TRBJ1-1 and V is TRBV4-1, with D uncertain. Trimming left V 4 bases short and J 10 bases short, with 10 bases between. Per the germline V gene, CDR1 is MGHRA and CDR2 is YSYEKL. The CDR3 is 11 amino acids. CDR3 coding DNA: TGCGCCAGCAGCCCAAGAAAGGGAGCTTTCTTT. This sequence encodes CASSPRKGAFF.

This clonotype was seen at least ten times. In a library made to pick up alpha chains, this beta chain is a stray read with a size that means little. J is TRBJ2-1 and V is TRBV12-3 or TRBV12-4; 12 positions agree with TRBD2. The CDR3 runs to 19 residues. J gave up 0 bases and V 5 bases, and 11 bases lay outside the gene matches. In nucleotides, the CDR3 is TGTGCCAGCAGTCCCTCCGGGCTAGCGGGAGGGTCCTCCTACAATGAGCAGTTCTTC. It specifies CASSPSGLAGGSSYNEQFF.

This clonotype was seen at least ten times. This beta chain appears as a stray read in a library generated for alpha chains; its size is not informative. The chain joins TRBV12-3 or TRBV12-4 to TRBJ2-1; 9 bases are shared with TRBD1. The J segment lost 2 bases and the V segment lost 5 bases, leaving 4 bases of the junction unmatched. The CDR3 extends over 15 amino acids. CDR3 DNA sequence: TGTGCCAGCAGTCCGACAGGGGGTACCTACAATGAGCAGTTCTTC. Translated, it gives CASSPTGGTYNEQFF.

This clonotype was seen many times. Within a library made for alpha chains, this beta chain is off target, and its count is uninformative. The chain couples TRBV6-1 to TRBJ1-6; D remains ambiguous. Germline assignment: CDR1 MNHNS and CDR2 SASEGT. The CDR3 runs 15 residues. Trimming pared 5 bases from V and 9 bases from J, leaving 17 bases between. The CDR3 nucleotides read TGTGCCAGCAGTTTCCCGGTAGAGGGTGTTTCACCCCTCCACTTT. Protein product: CASSFPVEGVSPLHF.

This clonotype has at least ten counts. This beta chain is an off-target read within a library intended for alpha chains, so its frequency means little. The V gene is TRBV5-1, the J gene TRBJ2-7; D is undetermined. V shed 0 bases and J shed 6 bases, with 10 bases lying between them. CDR3 length: 13 residues. Germline V gene sequence: CDR1 SGHRS, CDR2 YFSETQ. The CDR3 spells CASSLEIGPEQYF. The DNA of the CDR3 is TGCGCCAGCAGCTTGGAAATAGGGCCCGAGCAGTACTTC. Looking up the rest from reference TRBV5-1 and TRBJ2-7 gives the full variable domain: KAGVTQTPRYLIKTRGQQVTLSCSPISGHRSVSWYQQTPGQGLQFLFEYFSETQRNKGNFPGRFSGRQFSNSRSEMNVSTLELGDSALYLCASSLEIGPEQYFGPGTRLTVT.

This clonotype was counted many times. Since the library was made to target alpha chains, this beta chain is a stray read and its abundance is not meaningful. The chain employs TRBV10-3 and TRBJ1-2; TRBD1 matches 12 bases. V lost 4 bases and J lost 7; bases outside the gene matches: 1. The germline V gene encodes CDR1 ENHRY and CDR2 SYGVKD. This CDR3 is built from 13 residues. The CDR3 loop is CAISAGQGAGYTF. The CDR3, as DNA: TGTGCCATCAGTGCGGGACAGGGGGCTGGCTACACCTTC.

This clonotype was counted many times. This beta chain turned up in a library designed for alpha chains; as an off-target read, its abundance says little. The chain recombines TRBV11-3 with TRBJ2-6; D remains ambiguous. The V gene's germline CDR1 is SGHNT and CDR2 YENEEA. The CDR3 consists of 12 residues. Trimming took 4 bases from V and 2 from J, leaving 0 bases between them. In nucleotides, the CDR3 is TGTGCCAGCAGCTCTGGGGCCAACGTCCTGACTTTC. Translated: CASSSGANVLTF.

Many counts were recorded for this clonotype. In a library made to pick up alpha chains, this beta chain is a stray read with a size that means little. The CDR3 DNA sequence: TGTGCCAGCAGCCCCCGACCTAACTACGAGCAGTACTTC. Its protein is CASSPRPNYEQYF. V is TRBV7-2 and J is TRBJ2-7, with D uncertain. Trimming left V 5 bases short and J 3 bases short, with 11 bases between. The germline CDR1 and CDR2 sequences are SGHTA and FQGNSA. This CDR3 spans 13 amino acids.

This clonotype has a count of ten or more. This beta chain is a stray read from a library made for alpha chains; its abundance is not meaningful. This chain uses TRBV20-1 with TRBJ2-7; 7 positions match TRBD1. Losses at the gene ends were 6 bases for V and 3 bases for J; bases not matched to a gene: 14. Germline loops: CDR1 DFQATT, CDR2 SNEGSKA (reference sequence). The CDR3 spans 15 residues. CDR3 bases: TGCAGTGCCACCCTCGCGGAGACAGGGAACTACGAGCAGTACTTC. It translates to CSATLAETGNYEQYF.

This clonotype was counted at least ten times. This beta chain is an off-target read within a library intended for alpha chains, so its frequency means little. The chain uses TRBV6-5 and TRBJ1-1, with D possibly being TRBD1 (6 bases). This CDR3 comprises 16 residues. Germline CDR1 MNHEY, CDR2 SVGAGI. V was shortened by 0 bases and J by 4 bases, with 15 bases between the two germline ends. The CDR3 nucleotides read TGTGCCAGCAGTTACTCGGGGTTAGGACAGCCCACTGAAGCTTTCTTT. Its protein is CASSYSGLGQPTEAFF.

This clonotype was counted ten times or more. Because this beta chain is a stray read in a library intended to capture alpha chains, its abundance should not be given much weight. This chain joins TRBV5-1 and TRBJ2-1, with 12 bases that match TRBD1. With 0 bases clipped from V and 0 bases from J, the junction kept 13 bases outside the gene matches. The CDR3 consists of 21 residues. The germline V gene has CDR1 SGHRS and CDR2 YFSETQ. CDR3 sequence reads: CASSLDVGTGGLRSSYNEQFF. The CDR3 nucleotides are TGCGCCAGCAGCTTGGATGTCGGGACAGGGGGCCTGAGGAGCTCCTACAATGAGCAGTTCTTC.

This clonotype occurred many times. This beta chain is an off-target read within a library intended for alpha chains, so its frequency means little. CDR3 sequence reads: CASRAGTTNEKLFF. CDR3 in DNA: TGCGCCAGCCGGGCAGGGACTACTAATGAAAAACTGTTTTTT. V gene TRBV5-1 combines with J gene TRBJ1-4; possibly TRBD1 for D (5 bases). The germline V gene has CDR1 SGHRS and CDR2 YFSETQ. CDR3 length: 14 amino acids. Trimming shortened V by 7 bases and J by 2 bases, and 12 bases separated the two germline ends.

This clonotype was found many times. This beta chain slipped into a library made for alpha chains as a stray read, so its size is not meaningful. CDR3 DNA: TGTGCCAGCAGCGGGCAGGGGACTAAATCTGGGGCCAACGTCCTGACTTTC. This encodes CASSGQGTKSGANVLTF. The genes are TRBV9 and TRBJ2-6, with D possibly TRBD2 on 7 matching bases. Germline lookup yields CDR1 SGDLS and CDR2 YYNGEE. V gave up 3 bases and J gave up 1 base, with 14 bases separating them. The CDR3 runs 17 residues.

Many counts were recorded for this clonotype. This beta chain represents an off-target read in a library built for alpha chains; its size is of limited meaning. V usage is TRBV18 and J usage is TRBJ1-1, with a possible D match to TRBD1 (5 bases). Trimming cost V 2 bases and J 0 bases, with 7 bases left between them. Looked up from germline, CDR1 is KGHSH and CDR2 is LQKENI. The CDR3 is made up of 14 amino acids. The CDR3 DNA sequence: TGTGCCAGCTCACCATCAGGGATGAACACTGAAGCTTTCTTT. Translated, it gives CASSPSGMNTEAFF.

This clonotype has at least ten counts. This beta chain is a stray sequence in a library constructed for alpha chains; its clone size is not meaningful. The chain combines TRBV7-9 with TRBJ2-5; no definite D call. Between the trimmed V and J ends, which lost 2 bases and 4 bases, there was a span of 8 bases. The CDR3 sequence is 13 residues long. Germline loops: CDR1 SEHNR, CDR2 FQNEAQ (reference sequence). Here the CDR3 reads CASSLYSVETQYF. CDR3 coding DNA: TGTGCCAGCAGCTTATACTCCGTAGAGACCCAGTACTTC.

This clonotype was counted ten times or more. A library prepared for alpha chains yielded this beta chain as an off-target read; its size is of little meaning. J is TRBJ1-5 and V is TRBV7-9; unclear D gene. Looked up from germline, CDR1 is SEHNR and CDR2 is FQNEAQ (reference sequence). Trimming removed 4 bases from V and 4 bases from J, with 5 bases in between. CDR3 length equals 12 residues. The CDR3 DNA reads TGTGCCAGCAGCTACTTTAATCAGCCCCAGCATTTT. Its protein product is CASSYFNQPQHF.

This clonotype was detected ten times or more. The size of this beta chain means little, since it is a stray read in a library made for alpha chains. The chain links TRBV18 to TRBJ2-7, with a possible D match to TRBD1 (6 bases). Germline V CDR1 and CDR2: KGHSH, LQKENI. The CDR3 length is 14 residues. With 2 bases removed from V and 3 bases from J, the gap between germline ends came to 11 bases. CDR3 bases: TGTGCCAGCTCACCAGACCCGGACAGCTACGAGCAGTACTTC. Protein sequence: CASSPDPDSYEQYF. Complete variable domain (other parts from reference TRBV18 and TRBJ2-7): NAGVMQNPRHLVRRRGQEARLRCSPMKGHSHVYWYRQLPEEGLKFMVYLQKENIIDESGMPKERFSAEFPKEGPSILRIQQVVRGDSAAYFCASSPDPDSYEQYFGPGTRLTVT.

In this sample, this clonotype turned up many times. This beta chain is off target for a library built for alpha chains, so its abundance means little. The CDR3 region has the DNA TGTGCCACCAGCAGGGATGGACCAGCGCCTTATAATTCACCCCTCCACTTT. The encoded protein is CATSRDGPAPYNSPLHF. The chain joins TRBV15 to TRBJ1-6; D is unresolved. Germline V gives CDR1 LNHNV, CDR2 YYDKDF (reference sequence). The CDR3 contains 17 residues. Trimming cost V 3 bases and J 4 bases, with 16 bases left between them.

This clonotype was picked up many times. Since it is a stray read in a library aimed at alpha chains, this beta chain has a size that is not meaningful. The V gene is TRBV7-3, the J gene TRBJ2-3; D perhaps matches TRBD1 (5 bases). CDR3 length equals 13 residues. Germline loops: CDR1 SGHTA, CDR2 FQGTGA. V was trimmed by 8 bases and J by 5 bases, leaving 14 bases between them. CDR3 sequence (DNA): TGTGCCAGCGGGGCCCCCACGGGAGATACGCAGTATTTT. It translates to CASGAPTGDTQYF.

This clonotype was detected many times. Because the library targeted alpha chains, this beta chain is an off-target read whose size means little. This rearrangement joins TRBV7-9 to TRBJ2-5, with D possibly TRBD1 on 6 matching bases. Germline CDR1 SEHNR, CDR2 FQNEAQ (reference sequence). The CDR3 totals 13 residues. Trimming took 7 bases from V and 4 from J, leaving 13 bases between them. For the CDR3, the DNA is TGTGCCAGCACCACTAGAGGGGGAGAGACCCAGTACTTC. Amino acids: CASTTRGGETQYF.

In its sample, this clonotype was seen many times. Since the library was made to target alpha chains, this beta chain is a stray read and its abundance is not meaningful. The chain links TRBV7-9 to TRBJ2-2; D unresolved. The V gene's germline CDR1 is SEHNR and CDR2 FQNEAQ (reference sequence). V was cut by 0 bases and J by 3 bases, with 5 bases left in between. This CDR3 is built from 14 residues. The CDR3: CASSLASYTGELFF. CDR3 in DNA: TGTGCCAGCAGCTTAGCCTCCTACACCGGGGAGCTGTTTTTT.

This clonotype came up many times. Found in a library prepared for alpha chains, this beta chain is an off-target read, and its abundance has little meaning. This chain links TRBV12-3 or TRBV12-4 with TRBJ2-5; D uncertain. The CDR3 is 11 amino acids. Trimming stripped 7 bases from V and 4 bases from J, with 7 bases between. The CDR3 coding sequence is TGTGCCAGCAAGATTGGAGAGACCCAGTACTTC. This encodes CASKIGETQYF.

This clonotype came up many times. A library made for alpha chains picked up this beta chain off target, so its size means little. The J gene is TRBJ1-1, the V gene TRBV6-1; 8 bases are a match to TRBD1. V lost 2 bases to trimming and J lost 4 bases; unmatched junction nucleotides: 0. Germline CDR1 MNHNS, CDR2 SASEGT. The CDR3 loop spans 13 amino acids. The CDR3 sequence: CASSEQGATEAFF. Written as DNA, the CDR3 is TGTGCCAGCAGTGAACAGGGGGCCACTGAAGCTTTCTTT.

The sample holds many counts of this clonotype. This beta chain slipped into a library made for alpha chains as a stray read, so its size is not meaningful. This rearrangement joins TRBV29-1 to TRBJ1-2; possible D gene TRBD1, 6 bases. The CDR3 totals 13 residues. The V end lost 4 bases, the J end lost 3 bases, and 12 bases lay between the germline ends. Germline lookup yields CDR1 SQVTM and CDR2 ANQGSEA. For the CDR3, the DNA is TGCAGCGTTGTGGGACAAGGCTACTATGGCTACACCTTC. Residues: CSVVGQGYYGYTF.

There are many counts of this clonotype. The size of this beta chain means little, since it is a stray read in a library made for alpha chains. V gene TRBV7-8 combines with J gene TRBJ2-3, with TRBD2 as a possible D gene (7 bases). This CDR3 spans 13 amino acids. Deletions cut 5 bases from V and 5 bases from J, with 11 bases between. The germline CDR1 and CDR2 sequences are SGHVS and FQNEAQ. CDR3 residues: CASSLRGGDTQYF. The CDR3 nucleotides are TGTGCCAGCAGCCTGAGGGGGGGAGATACGCAGTATTTT.